This TCR beta chain was documented in a study of Graves' ophthalmopathy and Graves' hyperthyroidism. Study-wide results and caveats: Using a 13-signature model, the authors split ophthalmopathy from stable hyperthyroidism, with around 85% sensitivity and approximately 78% specificity. Most expanded clonotypes in thyroid above 0.001 frequency also showed up in blood.

The sample holds many counts of this clonotype. Its antigen remains unknown. Likely a read error: the CDR3 ends without its conserved phenylalanine or tryptophan. Germline V gives CDR1 DFQATT, CDR2 SNEGSKA (reference sequence). This CDR3 contains 14 residues. Beta-chain TCR CDR3 regions were amplified from RNA transcripts. Second-round multiplex PCR came after first-round RT-PCR with HTBI primers. MiXCR, applied by TCRdb to the multiplex PCR reads, yields one record per CDR3 protein. Of about 620,000 distinct CDR3 sequences listed, about a fifth are singletons. Stable hyperthyroidism meant no progression to ophthalmopathy within 18 months of follow-up.

This chain uses TRBV20-1 with TRBJ2-4; D possibly uses TRBD1 or TRBD2 (7 bases each). The J call could be wrong; TRBJ2-5 is a better fit for the DNA end. Sequenced input: peripheral blood. The TCR comes from a woman aged 18-29 years with stable Graves' hyperthyroidism. Some clones in this sample may be carry-over from other donors' samples. CDR3 loop: CSARLGGGRETQYL. In DNA form, the CDR3 reads TGCAGTGCTAGGCTGGGAGGGGGCCGGGAGACCCAGTACCTC.